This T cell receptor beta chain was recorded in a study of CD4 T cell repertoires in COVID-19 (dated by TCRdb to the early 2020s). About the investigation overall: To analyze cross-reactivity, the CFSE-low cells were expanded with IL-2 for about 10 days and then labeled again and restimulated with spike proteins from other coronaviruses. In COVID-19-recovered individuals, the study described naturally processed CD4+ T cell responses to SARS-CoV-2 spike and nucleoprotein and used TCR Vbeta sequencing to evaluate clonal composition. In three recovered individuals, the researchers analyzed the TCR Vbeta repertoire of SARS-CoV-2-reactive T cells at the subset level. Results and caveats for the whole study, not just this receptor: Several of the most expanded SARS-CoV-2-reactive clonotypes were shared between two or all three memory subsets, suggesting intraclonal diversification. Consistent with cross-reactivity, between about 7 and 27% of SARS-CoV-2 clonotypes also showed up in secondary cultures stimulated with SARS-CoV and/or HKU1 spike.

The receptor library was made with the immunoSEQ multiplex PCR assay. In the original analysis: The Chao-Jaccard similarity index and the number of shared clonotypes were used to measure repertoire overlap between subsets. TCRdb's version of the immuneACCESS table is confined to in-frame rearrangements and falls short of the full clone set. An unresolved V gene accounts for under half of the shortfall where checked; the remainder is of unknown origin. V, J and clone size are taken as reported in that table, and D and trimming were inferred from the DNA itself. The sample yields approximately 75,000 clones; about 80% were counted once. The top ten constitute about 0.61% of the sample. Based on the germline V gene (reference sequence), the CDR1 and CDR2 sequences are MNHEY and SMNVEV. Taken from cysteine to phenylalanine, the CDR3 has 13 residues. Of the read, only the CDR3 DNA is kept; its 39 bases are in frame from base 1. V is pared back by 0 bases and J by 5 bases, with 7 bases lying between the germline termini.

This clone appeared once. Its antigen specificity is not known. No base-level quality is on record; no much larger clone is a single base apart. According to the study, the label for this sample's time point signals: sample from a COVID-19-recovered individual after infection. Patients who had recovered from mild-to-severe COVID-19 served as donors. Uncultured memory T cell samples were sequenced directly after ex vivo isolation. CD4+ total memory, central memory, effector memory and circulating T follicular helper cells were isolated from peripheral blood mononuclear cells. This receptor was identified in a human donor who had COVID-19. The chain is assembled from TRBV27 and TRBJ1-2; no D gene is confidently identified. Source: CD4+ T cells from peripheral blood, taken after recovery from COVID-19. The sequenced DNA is TGTGCCAGCAGTTTATCGGGGAGGTATGGCTACACCTTC. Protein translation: CASSLSGRYGYTF.